The 20 T cell receptor beta chains below all came from one sample that was sequenced in a study of identical twins. TCRdb reprocessed the 5' RACE reads via MiXCR and lists one record per CDR3 protein. Found here are around 450,000 distinct CDR3 sequences, 14% of them singletons; the top ten hold roughly 0.56%. The sample was also reused in another study, on yellow fever vaccine responses in identical twins.

The source material was CD4+ T cells sorted from blood. These receptors were collected from a woman aged 18-29 years in good health.

This clonotype was observed at least ten times. The J gene is TRBJ2-1, the V gene TRBV29-1, with a weak D call TRBD1 (5 bases). V was clipped by 4 bases and J by 5 bases, with 9 bases between them. The germline V gene encodes CDR1 SQVTM and CDR2 ANQGSEA. The CDR3 is made up of 12 amino acids. CDR3 residues: CSVAQGNNEQFF. The CDR3 DNA is TGCAGCGTTGCGCAGGGTAACAATGAGCAGTTCTTC.

This clonotype has just a few counts. V and J are TRBV9 and TRBJ1-1; the D gene is possibly TRBD1 (6 bases). This CDR3 is built from 13 residues. CDR1 SGDLS and CDR2 YYNGEE come from the germline V gene. Trimming left V 1 base short and J 5 bases short, with 9 bases between. In DNA form, the CDR3 reads TGTGCCAGCAGCGTAATAGGGGGGACTGAAGCTTTCTTT. Its protein product is CASSVIGGTEAFF.

The gene calls are TRBV7-2 and TRBJ2-2; 7 positions agree with TRBD1. The CDR3 length is 14 residues. Germline V gene lookup returns CDR1 SGHTA and CDR2 FQGNSA. The V gene end was trimmed by 6 bases and the J gene end by 6 bases; junction bases not matched to a gene: 7. CDR3 amino acids: CASSYRQGSGELFF. The CDR3 DNA reads as TGTGCCAGCAGTTATCGACAGGGATCCGGGGAGCTGTTTTTT.

The table lists this clonotype with a few counts. The chain recombines TRBV2 with TRBJ2-3, with TRBD2 identical over 9 bases. V dropped 4 bases and J dropped 0; count of bases not matched to a gene: 5. This CDR3 comprises 16 residues. The germline gives CDR1 SNHLY, CDR2 FYNNEI. The CDR3 sequence is CASSGGLAASTDTQYF. DNA of the CDR3: TGTGCCAGCAGTGGGGGACTAGCAGCTAGCACAGATACGCAGTATTTT.

The gene calls are TRBV27 and TRBJ2-1; TRBD2 aligns across 12 bases. CDR1 and CDR2 from the germline V gene are MNHEY and SMNVEV (reference sequence). This CDR3 is built from 14 residues. The V gene end was trimmed by 5 bases and the J gene end by 5 bases; junction bases not matched to a gene: 1. Here the CDR3 DNA reads TGTGCCAGCAGTGGACTAGCGGGAAACAATGAGCAGTTCTTC. This sequence encodes CASSGLAGNNEQFF.

V gene TRBV29-1 combines with J gene TRBJ2-3; D may be TRBD1 or TRBD2 (5 bases each). This CDR3 region has 12 residues. Germline values: CDR1 SQVTM, CDR2 ANQGSEA. Trimming stripped 3 bases from V and 4 bases from J, with 8 bases between. The CDR3 sequence: CSVEPGPDTQYF. The CDR3 bases are TGCAGCGTTGAGCCGGGACCAGATACGCAGTATTTT.

This clonotype was recorded a few times. This chain joins TRBV5-1 and TRBJ2-1; the D gene is possibly TRBD1 (6 bases). Germline V gives CDR1 SGHRS, CDR2 YFSETQ. This CDR3 has 17 amino acids. The V and J ends lost 0 bases and 4 bases respectively, with 17 bases between them. CDR3 DNA sequence: TGCGCCAGCAGCTTGGCAGGGAGCAGGGGAAGTTACAATGAGCAGTTCTTC. It yields the protein CASSLAGSRGSYNEQFF.

This clonotype was picked up a small number of times. The chain combines TRBV5-1 with TRBJ2-7, with D maybe TRBD1 (5 bases). V was pared by 0 bases and J by 4 bases, with 11 bases between. CDR1 is SGHRS, CDR2 YFSETQ, per germline. The CDR3 is 14 amino acids. The chain's CDR3 is CASSLEGNVYEQYF. CDR3 sequence (DNA): TGCGCCAGCAGCTTGGAGGGGAACGTTTACGAGCAGTACTTC.

The chain is built from TRBV11-3 and TRBJ2-1; the D is unclear. The CDR3 length is 11 residues. Germline V gives CDR1 SGHNT, CDR2 YENEEA. Trimming shortened V by 3 bases and J by 7 bases, and 4 bases separated the two germline ends. CDR3 in amino acids: CASSFQNEQFF. The CDR3 region has the DNA TGTGCCAGCAGCTTTCAAAATGAGCAGTTCTTC.

This chain joins TRBV7-9 and TRBJ2-1, with 9 bases matching TRBD1. Germline lookup yields CDR1 SEHNR and CDR2 FQNEAQ (reference sequence). With 8 bases clipped from V and 7 bases from J, the junction kept 12 bases outside the gene matches. The CDR3 covers 15 residues. CDR3 residues: CASDSYGTGLNEQFF. DNA for the CDR3: TGTGCCAGCGACTCTTATGGGACAGGGTTAAATGAGCAGTTCTTC.

This clonotype turned up a few times. This chain connects TRBV5-5 to TRBJ2-3; weak D call: TRBD2 (5 bases). Between the trimmed V and J ends, which lost 5 bases and 1 base, there was a span of 11 bases. The germline CDR1 and CDR2 sequences are SGHKS and YYEKEE (reference sequence). This CDR3 has 14 residues. CDR3 bases: TGTGCCAGCAGAACCTGGACTGGCACAGATACGCAGTATTTT. Amino acids: CASRTWTGTDTQYF.

This clonotype was detected only a few times. This rearrangement joins TRBV5-1 to TRBJ2-1; TRBD1 matches at 7 bases. This CDR3 is 14 amino acids long. The V and J ends lost 1 base and 8 bases, in that order; junction bases with no gene match: 6. Germline V gene lookup returns CDR1 SGHRS and CDR2 YFSETQ. CDR3 in amino acids: CASSLRGLRDEQFF. The CDR3 nucleotides read TGCGCCAGCAGCTTGAGGGGGCTTAGGGATGAGCAGTTCTTC.

This clonotype has a handful of counts. This chain connects TRBV6-1 to TRBJ1-2; no definite D call. V lost 7 bases and J lost 8, with 17 bases in between. CDR3 length equals 13 residues. Germline CDR1 MNHNS, CDR2 SASEGT. The CDR3, as DNA: TGTGCCAGCACCAAAAATCAAGGGATCGGCTACACCTTC. The encoded protein is CASTKNQGIGYTF.

This clonotype was detected many times. The chain couples TRBV7-3 to TRBJ2-4; TRBD1 matches 7 bases. The CDR3 runs 15 residues. CDR1 is SGHTA and CDR2 is FQGTGA in the germline V gene. Trimming took 2 bases from V and 3 from J; bases not matched to a gene: 4. The CDR3 bases are TGTGCCAGCAGCTTATCGCCAGGGGGCAAAAACATTCAGTACTTC. It specifies CASSLSPGGKNIQYF. The entire variable domain, with the rest obtained from reference TRBV7-3 and TRBJ2-4, is as follows: GAGVSQTPSNKVTEKGKYVELRCDPISGHTALYWYRQSLGQGPEFLIYFQGTGAADDSGLPNDRFFAVRPEGSVSTLKIQRTERGDSAVYLCASSLSPGGKNIQYFGAGTRLSVL.

The rearrangement links TRBV6-1 to TRBJ1-1, with unresolved D. Deletions cut 6 bases from V and 3 bases from J, with 11 bases between. Germline V gives CDR1 MNHNS, CDR2 SASEGT. The CDR3 spans 13 residues. CDR3 nucleotide sequence: TGTGCCAGCAGCGACCTCTCCGACACTGAAGCTTTCTTT. Amino acid sequence: CASSDLSDTEAFF.

The sample holds a few counts of this clonotype. The chain couples TRBV15 to TRBJ2-3, with TRBD1 identical over 9 bases. CDR1 is LNHNV, CDR2 YYDKDF, per germline (reference sequence). CDR3 length: 16 residues. The V gene end was trimmed by 5 bases and the J gene end by 6 bases; junction bases not matched to a gene: 12. This chain's CDR3 is CATSPLPGQGVDTQYF. The CDR3 DNA sequence: TGTGCCACCAGCCCGCTACCGGGACAGGGAGTGGATACGCAGTATTTT.

This clonotype was counted many times. The CDR3 reads CSGALYTEAFF. CDR3 DNA: TGCAGCGGGGCGTTATACACTGAAGCTTTCTTT. The genes are TRBV29-1 and TRBJ1-1; D not certain. CDR3 length: 11 residues. Germline lookup yields CDR1 SQVTM and CDR2 ANQGSEA. V lost 7 bases and J lost 3, with 9 bases in between.

This clonotype was counted many times. This chain connects TRBV24-1 to TRBJ2-1; 12 bases map to TRBD2. V trimming: 10 bases; J trimming: 15 bases; junction bases outside the gene matches: 9. The CDR3 runs 12 residues. Germline-derived CDR1 and CDR2 are KGHDR and SFDVKD. The CDR3 DNA sequence: TGTGCCACGAACGAACTAGCGGGAGGATGGTTCTTC. Encoded protein: CATNELAGGWFF.

This clonotype was seen a single time. The rearrangement joins TRBV6-1 to TRBJ2-3; D is unclear. This CDR3 is 14 amino acids long. V lost 5 bases and J lost 2, with 11 bases in between. In germline, CDR1 is MNHNS, CDR2 SASEGT. CDR3 sequence: CASSLLGNTDTQYF. DNA of the CDR3: TGTGCCAGCAGTCTTCTGGGGAACACAGATACGCAGTATTTT.

This rearrangement joins TRBV7-9 to TRBJ2-3; 10 bases agree with TRBD2. The CDR3 runs 16 residues. Germline V gene data show CDR1 as SEHNR and CDR2 as FQNEAQ (reference sequence). Germline trimming cut 3 bases from V and 2 bases from J; bases unmatched to any gene: 5. The CDR3 DNA follows: TGTGCCAGCAGCTTCGGAAGCGGGGGGGCCACAGATACGCAGTATTTT. Translated, it gives CASSFGSGGATDTQYF.